Here is one T cell receptor beta chain with its context. This specimen belongs to a study of blood T cell repertoires in COVID-19. Study summary: Some COVID-19 samples were acute and others convalescent; all came from the United States, Italy and Spain. PBMCs, B-cell-depleted T cells, or T cells were the source of the cDNA or gDNA that made up the material.

Original handling: Nucleated cell number was recorded as an estimate derived from reference gene primer amplification. TCRdb's copy holds only in-frame clones and misses some; the assay was immunoSEQ multiplex PCR. V and J calls and clone size are those listed in that table; D and trimming were worked out from the DNA. The profile covers over 600,000 clones, with 75% to 90% appearing a single time and under 0.3% taken by the ten largest. This CDR3 comprises 15 residues. From germline, CDR1 is SGHVS and CDR2 FNYEAQ. Trimming left V 5 bases short and J 4 bases short, with 17 bases between. This rearrangement joins TRBV7-6 to TRBJ1-1, with D possibly being TRBD1 (6 bases). This receptor was identified in a woman between 18 and 29 years old with acute or convalescent COVID-19. Input material: peripheral blood. The CDR3 bases are TGTGCCAGCAGCCCACAGACAGGCGGGTTCACTGAAGCTTTCTTT. Translating it yields CASSPQTGGFTEAFF.